These 17 T cell receptor beta chains were all obtained from the same sample, sequenced in a study of cytotoxic CD8 clonotypes in ibrutinib-treated CLL. Sequencing was performed with immunoSEQ multiplex PCR; in TCRdb, only in-frame clones are kept and a portion is missing. The data contain approximately 340,000 clones, about 61% of them singletons. The sequenced sample was PBMCs, obtained after 36 months of ibrutinib treatment. These receptors came from a human donor with chronic lymphocytic leukemia.

This rearrangement joins TRBV5-1 to TRBJ2-1; tentatively, D is TRBD2 (5 bases). V lost 0 bases and J lost 7, with 17 bases in between. The CDR3 sequence is 16 residues long. The germline CDR1 and CDR2 sequences are SGHRS and YFSETQ. This CDR3 is CASSLGLAAIGNEQFF. CDR3 sequence (DNA): TGCGCCAGCAGCTTGGGCCTAGCTGCAATCGGGAATGAGCAGTTCTTC. The complete variable domain, with remaining parts taken from reference TRBV5-1 and TRBJ2-1, reads KAGVTQTPRYLIKTRGQQVTLSCSPISGHRSVSWYQQTPGQGLQFLFEYFSETQRNKGNFPGRFSGRQFSNSRSEMNVSTLELGDSALYLCASSLGLAAIGNEQFFGPGTRLTVL.

This chain connects TRBV4-1 to TRBJ1-6; TRBD1 is a possible D gene (5 bases). The CDR3 is 16 amino acids. The germline CDR1 and CDR2 sequences are MGHRA and YSYEKL. Trimming pared 1 base from V and 9 bases from J, leaving 16 bases between. The CDR3 region has the DNA TGCGCCAGCAGCCAAGGGGCAGGGAAGAGGGTTTCACCCCTCCACTTT. This gives the protein CASSQGAGKRVSPLHF.

This clone was picked up a small number of times. The genes are TRBV7-3 and TRBJ2-3; TRBD2 aligns across 7 bases. The CDR3 loop spans 15 amino acids. Germline CDR1 SGHTA, CDR2 FQGTGA. With 2 bases clipped from V and 1 base from J, the junction kept 3 bases outside the gene matches. The CDR3 nucleotides read TGTGCCAGCAGCTTACCACGGGGGGGCACAGATACGCAGTATTTT. Translation: CASSLPRGGTDTQYF.

This rearrangement joins TRBV27 to TRBJ2-7; perhaps TRBD1 as D (6 bases). The germline CDR1 and CDR2 sequences are MNHEY and SMNVEV (reference sequence). V lost 2 bases and J lost 7, with 15 bases in between. This CDR3 is built from 14 residues. CDR3 in DNA: TGTGCCAGCAGTTTAATCCCAACAGGGTTAGAGCAGTACTTC. As protein: CASSLIPTGLEQYF.

The CDR3, as DNA: TGTGCCAGAAGACCCCCTCGGGACAGCTATGGCTACACCTTC. Its translation is CARRPPRDSYGYTF. The chain recombines TRBV5-3 with TRBJ1-2, with 7 bases lining up with TRBD1. TRBV5-3 is an open reading frame whose function is uncertain. CDR3 length: 14 residues. The trim removed 5 bases at V and 4 bases at J, leaving 8 bases unmatched.

This chain connects TRBV2 to TRBJ2-3, with 7 positions matching TRBD2. Germline V lookup: CDR1 SNHLY, CDR2 FYNNEI. The CDR3 extends over 13 amino acids. Germline trimming cut 9 bases from V and 2 bases from J; bases unmatched to any gene: 5. The CDR3, as DNA: TGTGCCAGGTCTGGGAGGGTCACAGATACGCAGTATTTT. It yields the protein CARSGRVTDTQYF.

This chain connects TRBV27 to TRBJ1-5, with D perhaps TRBD1 (5 bases). V lost 3 bases and J 6 bases, leaving 9 bases between the germline ends. The CDR3 spans 13 residues. The germline V gene encodes CDR1 MNHEY and CDR2 SMNVEV (reference sequence). The CDR3 protein is CASSFAGIQPQHF. CDR3 bases: TGTGCCAGCAGTTTTGCAGGGATTCAGCCCCAGCATTTT.

V is TRBV7-2 and J is TRBJ1-5; D is undetermined. The CDR3 sequence is 14 residues long. Looked up from germline, CDR1 is SGHTA and CDR2 is FQGNSA. V lost 1 base, J lost 1 base, and 5 bases lay in between. CDR3 DNA sequence: TGTGCCAGCAGCTTAGGAGCAAGCAATCAGCCCCAGCATTTT. This encodes CASSLGASNQPQHF. Supplemented by reference TRBV7-2 and TRBJ1-5, the full variable domain reads GAGVSQSPSNKVTEKGKDVELRCDPISGHTALYWYRQSLGQGLEFLIYFQGNSAPDKSGLPSDRFSAERTGGSVSTLTIQRTQQEDSAVYLCASSLGASNQPQHFGDGTRLSIL.

V gene TRBV6-5 combines with J gene TRBJ2-7, with no clear D. V lost 5 bases and J 3 bases, leaving 11 bases between the germline ends. This CDR3 spans 13 amino acids. Germline values: CDR1 MNHEY, CDR2 SVGAGI. The CDR3 protein is CASSRMGSYEQYF. The CDR3 DNA reads as TGTGCCAGCAGTAGGATGGGCAGCTACGAGCAGTACTTC.

The V call is TRBV27, the J call TRBJ1-6; 9 positions agree with TRBD1. Losses at the gene ends were 2 bases for V and 14 bases for J; bases not matched to a gene: 4. CDR1 is MNHEY and CDR2 is SMNVEV in the germline V gene (reference sequence). The CDR3 runs to 13 residues. CDR3 in amino acids: CASSLGTGSTLHF. The CDR3 DNA follows: TGTGCCAGCAGTTTAGGGACAGGGTCTACCCTCCACTTT.

This chain joins TRBV6-5 and TRBJ2-2; D gene ambiguous. There are 14 residues in the CDR3. Between the trimmed V and J ends, which lost 5 bases and 6 bases, there was a span of 13 bases. Germline V gene lookup returns CDR1 MNHEY and CDR2 SVGAGI. CDR3 protein: CASSPRDSAGELFF. CDR3 in DNA: TGTGCCAGCAGTCCTAGGGATTCCGCCGGGGAGCTGTTTTTT.

V is TRBV6-5 and J is TRBJ1-2; D call uncertain. The CDR3 has 13 residues. V was pared by 2 bases and J by 4 bases, with 8 bases between. In germline, CDR1 is MNHEY, CDR2 SVGAGI. CDR3 in DNA: TGTGCCAGCAGTTACGGCCTGAGCTATGGCTACACCTTC. Its protein product is CASSYGLSYGYTF.

The chain recombines TRBV15 with TRBJ1-2, with 8 positions matching TRBD1. V trimming: 9 bases; J trimming: 3 bases; junction bases outside the gene matches: 6. The CDR3 consists of 13 residues. Germline CDR1 is LNHNV and CDR2 is YYDKDF (reference sequence). This chain's CDR3 is CATSSGGDYGYTF. The CDR3 DNA reads as TGTGCCACAAGCTCAGGGGGCGACTATGGCTACACCTTC.

This rearrangement joins TRBV7-2 to TRBJ2-6, with D unresolved. V lost 2 bases and J 3 bases, leaving 5 bases between the germline ends. This CDR3 contains 14 residues. Germline CDR1 SGHTA, CDR2 FQGNSA. CDR3 in amino acids: CASSLLNGANVLTF. The CDR3 region has the DNA TGTGCCAGCAGCTTATTGAATGGGGCCAACGTCCTGACTTTC.

The CDR3 DNA follows: TGTGCTAGCGGGGGGGTCTACGAGCAGTACTTC. This gives the protein CASGGVYEQYF. The V and J genes are TRBV11-2 and TRBJ2-7, with 11 bases aligning to TRBD2. CDR1 and CDR2 from the germline V gene are SGHAT and FQNNGV. The CDR3 totals 11 residues.

This clone was found once. The chain combines TRBV28 with TRBJ1-2; the D is unclear. CDR1 and CDR2 (germline): MDHEN, SYDVKM. The CDR3 loop spans 12 amino acids. V was clipped by 3 bases and J by 8 bases, with 10 bases between them. The chain's CDR3 is CASSFIKGGYTF. The CDR3 DNA reads TGTGCCAGCAGTTTCATAAAAGGAGGCTACACCTTC.

V gene TRBV11-3 combines with J gene TRBJ1-1, with D possibly being TRBD1 (6 bases). Germline V gene sequence: CDR1 SGHNT, CDR2 YENEEA. The CDR3 totals 13 residues. V was pared by 5 bases and J by 3 bases, with 10 bases between. The DNA of the CDR3 is TGTGCCAGCAGCATTCAGGGGCACACTGAAGCTTTCTTT. Translating gives CASSIQGHTEAFF. Complete variable domain (other parts from reference TRBV11-3 and TRBJ1-1): EAGVVQSPRYKIIEKKQPVAFWCNPISGHNTLYWYLQNLGQGPELLIRYENEEAVDDSQLPKDRFSAERLKGVDSTLKIQPAELGDSAVYLCASSIQGHTEAFFGQGTRLTVV.